Listed below are T cell receptor beta chains from one sample, sequenced in a study of T cell responses to AZD1222 COVID-19 vaccine. Libraries were prepared by immunoSEQ multiplex PCR; TCRdb keeps only in-frame clonotypes and omits some of them. The data hold 95,000 to 110,000 clones, with 89% observed a single time. Sequencing was performed on peripheral blood, taken on day 0 of AZD1222 vaccination. Receptors were obtained from an adult in good health. CDR3s include the opening cysteine and the closing phenylalanine or tryptophan. Fields, in order: D gene, V gene, J gene, clone size, CDR3 protein, CDR3 DNA. A D gene is named only where the DNA matches it firmly. The size entry is marked missing in some rows and otherwise reads once, few, many or a size class.

d_gene: -; v_gene: TRBV5-5; j_gene: TRBJ1-2; abundance: -; CDR3aa: CASRPGWLRDGYTF; CDR3nt: TGTGCCAGCAGACCAGGGTGGTTAAGGGATGGCTACACCTTC
d_gene: -; v_gene: TRBV9; j_gene: TRBJ1-2; abundance: -; CDR3aa: CASSSSTTGRGGYTF; CDR3nt: TGTGCCAGCAGTTCCTCAACGACAGGTCGGGGTGGCTACACCTTC
d_gene: TRBD1; v_gene: TRBV9; j_gene: TRBJ1-2; abundance: once; CDR3aa: CASSVGQGMSGYGYTF; CDR3nt: TGTGCCAGCAGCGTGGGACAGGGGATGTCAGGGTATGGCTACACCTTC
d_gene: -; v_gene: TRBV11-2; j_gene: TRBJ2-1; abundance: -; CDR3aa: CASSLNYSPTGRRPNEQFF; CDR3nt: TGTGCCAGCAGCTTAAATTACTCGCCGACGGGACGACGGCCGAATGAGCAGTTCTTC
d_gene: -; v_gene: TRBV5-1; j_gene: TRBJ2-7; abundance: -; CDR3aa: CASSLGLHPYEQYF; CDR3nt: TGCGCCAGCAGCTTGGGTCTGCATCCCTACGAGCAGTACTTC
d_gene: -; v_gene: TRBV11-2; j_gene: TRBJ1-6; abundance: -; CDR3aa: CASSRDRSSYNSPLHF; CDR3nt: TGTGCCAGCAGTCGTGACAGGAGCTCCTATAATTCACCCCTCCACTTT
d_gene: TRBD1; v_gene: TRBV3-1/TRBV3-2; j_gene: TRBJ1-2; abundance: -; CDR3aa: CASSQATPGQGHYGYTF; CDR3nt: TGTGCCAGCAGCCAAGCAACACCGGGACAGGGACACTATGGCTACACCTTC
d_gene: -; v_gene: TRBV4-1; j_gene: TRBJ1-2; abundance: -; CDR3aa: CASSQPRGGYYGYTF; CDR3nt: TGCGCCAGCAGCCAACCTCGAGGCGGGTACTATGGCTACACCTTC
d_gene: TRBD1; v_gene: TRBV10-3; j_gene: TRBJ1-2; abundance: -; CDR3aa: CAIKLDRANGYTF; CDR3nt: TGTGCCATCAAGCTCGACAGGGCGAATGGCTACACCTTC
d_gene: -; v_gene: TRBV5-8; j_gene: TRBJ1-3; abundance: -; CDR3aa: CASSLVGTGNTIYF; CDR3nt: TGTGCCAGCAGCTTGGTCGGGACTGGAAACACCATATATTTT
d_gene: TRBD2; v_gene: TRBV24-1; j_gene: TRBJ2-2; abundance: -; CDR3aa: CATSEYSGDDTGELFF; CDR3nt: TGTGCCACCAGTGAATATAGCGGGGATGACACCGGGGAGCTGTTTTTT
d_gene: -; v_gene: TRBV9; j_gene: TRBJ1-2; abundance: -; CDR3aa: CASSVESQTYYGYTF; CDR3nt: TGTGCCAGCAGCGTAGAGTCGCAGACCTACTATGGCTACACCTTC
d_gene: -; v_gene: TRBV6-5; j_gene: TRBJ1-1; abundance: -; CDR3aa: CASSYQGVNTEAFF; CDR3nt: TGTGCCAGCAGTTACCAAGGGGTGAACACTGAAGCTTTCTTT
d_gene: -; v_gene: TRBV2; j_gene: TRBJ1-4; abundance: once; CDR3aa: CASSLRQVAANEKLFF; CDR3nt: TGTGCCAGCAGCCTGAGACAGGTCGCAGCTAATGAAAAACTGTTTTTT
d_gene: -; v_gene: TRBV19; j_gene: TRBJ1-3; abundance: -; CDR3aa: CAAGTGNGNTIYF; CDR3nt: TGTGCGGCGGGAACGGGGAATGGAAACACCATATATTTT
d_gene: -; v_gene: TRBV4-1; j_gene: TRBJ1-1; abundance: -; CDR3aa: CASSQDNRNTEAFF; CDR3nt: TGCGCCAGCAGCCAAGATAATCGGAACACTGAAGCTTTCTTT
d_gene: -; v_gene: TRBV9; j_gene: TRBJ1-2; abundance: once; CDR3aa: CASSGDSYGYTF; CDR3nt: TGTGCCAGCAGCGGAGACAGCTATGGCTACACCTTC
d_gene: -; v_gene: TRBV18; j_gene: TRBJ1-1; abundance: -; CDR3aa: CASSPRAPSRDTEAFF; CDR3nt: TGTGCCAGCTCACCCCGGGCCCCATCGCGGGACACTGAAGCTTTCTTT
d_gene: -; v_gene: TRBV25-1; j_gene: TRBJ2-1; abundance: -; CDR3aa: CASNIQGPEQFF; CDR3nt: TGTGCCAGCAACATACAGGGTCCTGAGCAGTTCTTC
d_gene: -; v_gene: TRBV6-5; j_gene: TRBJ1-2; abundance: -; CDR3aa: CASRPTAPLDYGYTF; CDR3nt: TGTGCCAGCCGTCCTACAGCTCCCCTGGACTATGGCTACACCTTC